The present T cell receptor (beta chain) was sequenced within a study of regulatory T cells in long-lasting Graves disease. Turning to this clonotype: What it binds is not known.

In building TCR beta libraries, iRepertoire HTBI primers were used together with Arm-PCR of CDR3 regions. TCRdb reanalysed the multiplex PCR reads using MiXCR and keeps one entry per CDR3 protein. The profile shows about 470,000 distinct CDR3 sequences, 20% of them singletons. CDR3 length: 14 residues. Trimming removed 2 bases from V and 1 base from J; junction bases left unmatched: 3. Germline CDR1 and CDR2: SQVTM and ANQGSEA. Whole-study results and caveats: TCR diversity was lower in persistent Graves' patients (versus newly diagnosed ones). Possibly, accuracy suffered from the small sample size.

Indicated time point: persistent/refractory GD, antithyroid drugs over 5 years with positive TRAb. PBMCs were the source of the RNA used for TCR sequencing. In Xi'an, China, an endocrinology department was the source of patients. This specimen was peripheral blood mononuclear cells (PBMCs), taken when the disease was refractory, from a patient treated with antithyroid drugs. This TCR came from a female donor with Graves disease. V is TRBV29-1 and J is TRBJ2-7; 9 positions match TRBD2. CDR3 DNA: TGCAGCGTTGAACGGCTAGCGGGATCCTACGAGCAGTACTTC. Protein sequence: CSVERLAGSYEQYF.